Below are 5 T cell receptor beta chains sequenced from a single sample in a study of cytomegalovirus exposure and HLA in healthy donors. The primer mix had 60 Vbeta and 13 Jbeta primers. Assay used: immunoSEQ multiplex PCR; TCRdb lists only in-frame clones, some missing. The sample holds roughly 180,000 clones, approximately 80% seen once. The sequencing sample was made of PBMCs. The receptors derive from a girl aged 2-10 years in good health and CMV-seropositive.

The rearrangement links TRBV9 to TRBJ2-7, with D maybe TRBD2 (6 bases). Germline CDR1 SGDLS, CDR2 YYNGEE. With 2 bases removed from V and 7 bases from J, the gap between germline ends came to 13 bases. The length of the CDR3 is 13 residues. CDR3 bases: TGTGCCAGCAGCGTTGATCCGGAGGGGGAGCAGTACTTC. It is translated as CASSVDPEGEQYF.

The chain joins TRBV2 to TRBJ1-1, with D perhaps TRBD1 (6 bases). V was pared by 6 bases and J by 11 bases, with 28 bases between. The germline V gene encodes CDR1 SNHLY and CDR2 FYNNEI. CDR3 length: 16 residues. The CDR3 DNA reads as TGTGCCAGCAGCGGGAAAATGGGCTTCAGGGGACGTTCGGCTTTCTTT. This translates into CASSGKMGFRGRSAFF.

The chain employs TRBV9 and TRBJ2-7; tentative D call: TRBD1 (5 bases). Germline V gene sequence: CDR1 SGDLS, CDR2 YYNGEE. Trimming pared 9 bases from V and 6 bases from J, leaving 19 bases between. This CDR3 has 13 amino acids. CDR3 nucleotide sequence: TGTGCCACCTCAGACAGTAAGGAAGGCGAGCAGTACTTC. Translated, it gives CATSDSKEGEQYF.

The rearrangement uses TRBV6-5 and TRBJ2-1; TRBD1 agrees at 8 bases. CDR3 length: 15 amino acids. The V segment lost 2 bases and the J segment 8 bases; nucleotides outside the gene matches: 8. Germline CDR1 MNHEY, CDR2 SVGAGI. CDR3 region: CASSYGQGAADEQFF. For the CDR3, the DNA is TGTGCCAGCAGTTACGGGCAGGGGGCAGCGGATGAGCAGTTCTTC.

The J gene is TRBJ1-3, the V gene TRBV6-6; a possible D gene is TRBD1 (5 bases). The V end lost 6 bases, the J end lost 0 bases, and 9 bases lay between the germline ends. The CDR3 has 14 residues. CDR1 MNHNY and CDR2 SVGAGI come from the germline V gene (reference sequence). The CDR3 reads CASRPQGSGNTIYF. Written as DNA, the CDR3 is TGTGCCAGCAGGCCCCAGGGCTCTGGAAACACCATATATTTT.